One and the same sample provided the 9 T cell receptor beta chains below, sequenced in a study of T cells in Graves' hyperthyroidism and ophthalmopathy. TCR beta CDR3 regions were amplified from RNA transcripts. First-round RT-PCR with HTBI primers amplified the TCR CDR3 region. TCRdb reprocessed the multiplex PCR reads via MiXCR and lists one record per CDR3 protein. Here the sample spans approximately 220,000 distinct CDR3 sequences, around 20% being singletons. Source material: blood. The receptor source for this set is a middle-aged man with Graves' hyperthyroidism.

The chain combines TRBV3-1 with TRBJ2-7; D is unclear. V lost 4 bases to trimming and J lost 3 bases, with 10 bases between them. This CDR3 has 13 amino acids. Germline V CDR1 and CDR2: LGHDT, YNNKEL (reference sequence). DNA for the CDR3: TGTGCCAGCAGCCCACGCCTGCTCTACGAGCAGTACTTC. Its translation: CASSPRLLYEQYF.

The genes are TRBV6-1 and TRBJ1-3; 7 nucleotides agree with TRBD1. Germline V CDR1 and CDR2: MNHNS, SASEGT. The CDR3 is 16 residues long. Unmatched junction bases numbered 13, after V lost 7 bases and J lost 4 bases. CDR3 sequence: CASKGAGTVPGNTIYF. In nucleotides, the CDR3 is TGTGCCAGCAAGGGGGCAGGGACAGTCCCCGGAAACACCATATATTTT.

At least ten counts were recorded for this clonotype. The rearrangement links TRBV18 to TRBJ2-2, with D unclear. With 1 base removed from V and 2 bases from J, the gap between germline ends came to 5 bases. The CDR3 sequence is 14 residues long. Germline V gene sequence: CDR1 KGHSH, CDR2 LQKENI. The CDR3 here is CASSPRPNTGELFF. CDR3 sequence (DNA): TGTGCCAGCTCACCACGACCCAACACCGGGGAGCTGTTTTTT. The variable domain in full, with the rest retrieved from reference TRBV18 and TRBJ2-2, is NAGVMQNPRHLVRRRGQEARLRCSPMKGHSHVYWYRQLPEEGLKFMVYLQKENIIDESGMPKERFSAEFPKEGPSILRIQQVVRGDSAAYFCASSPRPNTGELFFGEGSRLTVL.

Turning to this clonotype: A read error may be the cause here, since a much bigger clone is one base away. The gene calls are TRBV7-2 and TRBJ2-2; either TRBD1 or TRBD2 may fit D (5 bases each). Per the germline V gene, CDR1 is SGHTA and CDR2 is FQGNSA. The CDR3 has 17 amino acids. The CDR3 DNA follows: TGTGCCAGCAGCTGCGTTGGGGGACCCCATTGCTCCGGGGAGCCGTTTTTT. Translation gives CASSCVGGPHCSGEPFF.

This clonotype is a singleton in its sample. This chain connects TRBV5-1 to TRBJ1-4, with TRBD1 matching 8 bases. The CDR3 sequence is 13 residues long. The V gene's germline CDR1 is SGHRS and CDR2 YFSETQ. Trimming removed 7 bases from V and 11 bases from J; junction bases left unmatched: 10. The CDR3, as DNA: TGCGCCAGCTCCCTCCCGACAGGGGATAAACTGTTTTTT. It codes for CASSLPTGDKLFF.

This chain links TRBV27 with TRBJ1-1; TRBD1 matches at 7 bases. CDR1 and CDR2 from the germline V gene are MNHEY and SMNVEV (reference sequence). The CDR3 is made up of 15 amino acids. The junction had 3 bases not matched to a gene; V was cut back by 1 base and J by 1 base. CDR3 loop: CASSLWAGGNTEAFF. The DNA for the CDR3 is TGTGCCAGCAGTTTATGGGCAGGGGGGAACACTGAAGCTTTCTTT.

This clonotype was detected many times. The CDR3 DNA reads TGTGCCAGCAGCACCCTCGCGGGGACAAGGCAGAAGTTTTCACCTGAGCAGTTCTTC. Translation: CASSTLAGTRQKFSPEQFF. The J gene is TRBJ2-1, the V gene TRBV7-9; D is possibly TRBD1 or TRBD2 (6 bases each). This CDR3 has 19 amino acids. Germline V gene sequence: CDR1 SEHNR, CDR2 FQNEAQ (reference sequence). Between the trimmed V and J ends, which lost 5 bases and 9 bases, there was a span of 32 bases.

This clonotype was counted ten times or more. The V call is TRBV3-1, the J call TRBJ2-3, with 11 bases matching TRBD2. Germline V gives CDR1 LGHDT, CDR2 YNNKEL (reference sequence). The CDR3 length is 14 residues. Trimming removed 4 bases from V and 8 bases from J; junction bases left unmatched: 5. CDR3 protein: CASSLAGGPGTQYF. The CDR3 DNA reads TGTGCCAGCAGCCTAGCGGGGGGGCCTGGTACGCAGTATTTT.

This clonotype was seen only a few times. The V call is TRBV7-9, the J call TRBJ2-6; 7 bases map to TRBD2. The length of the CDR3 is 17 residues. Looked up from germline, CDR1 is SEHNR and CDR2 is FQNEAQ (reference sequence). With V trimmed by 1 base and J by 0 bases, 3 bases remained unmatched. The CDR3 protein is CASSLGGGDSGANVLTF. The CDR3 nucleotides read TGTGCCAGCAGCTTAGGGGGGGGGGACTCTGGGGCCAACGTCCTGACTTTC. The full variable domain, completed using reference TRBV7-9 and TRBJ2-6, is DTGVSQNPRHKITKRGQNVTFRCDPISEHNRLYWYRQTLGQGPEFLTYFQNEAQLEKSRLLSDRFSAERPKGSFSTLEIQRTEQGDSAMYLCASSLGGGDSGANVLTFGAGSRLTVL.